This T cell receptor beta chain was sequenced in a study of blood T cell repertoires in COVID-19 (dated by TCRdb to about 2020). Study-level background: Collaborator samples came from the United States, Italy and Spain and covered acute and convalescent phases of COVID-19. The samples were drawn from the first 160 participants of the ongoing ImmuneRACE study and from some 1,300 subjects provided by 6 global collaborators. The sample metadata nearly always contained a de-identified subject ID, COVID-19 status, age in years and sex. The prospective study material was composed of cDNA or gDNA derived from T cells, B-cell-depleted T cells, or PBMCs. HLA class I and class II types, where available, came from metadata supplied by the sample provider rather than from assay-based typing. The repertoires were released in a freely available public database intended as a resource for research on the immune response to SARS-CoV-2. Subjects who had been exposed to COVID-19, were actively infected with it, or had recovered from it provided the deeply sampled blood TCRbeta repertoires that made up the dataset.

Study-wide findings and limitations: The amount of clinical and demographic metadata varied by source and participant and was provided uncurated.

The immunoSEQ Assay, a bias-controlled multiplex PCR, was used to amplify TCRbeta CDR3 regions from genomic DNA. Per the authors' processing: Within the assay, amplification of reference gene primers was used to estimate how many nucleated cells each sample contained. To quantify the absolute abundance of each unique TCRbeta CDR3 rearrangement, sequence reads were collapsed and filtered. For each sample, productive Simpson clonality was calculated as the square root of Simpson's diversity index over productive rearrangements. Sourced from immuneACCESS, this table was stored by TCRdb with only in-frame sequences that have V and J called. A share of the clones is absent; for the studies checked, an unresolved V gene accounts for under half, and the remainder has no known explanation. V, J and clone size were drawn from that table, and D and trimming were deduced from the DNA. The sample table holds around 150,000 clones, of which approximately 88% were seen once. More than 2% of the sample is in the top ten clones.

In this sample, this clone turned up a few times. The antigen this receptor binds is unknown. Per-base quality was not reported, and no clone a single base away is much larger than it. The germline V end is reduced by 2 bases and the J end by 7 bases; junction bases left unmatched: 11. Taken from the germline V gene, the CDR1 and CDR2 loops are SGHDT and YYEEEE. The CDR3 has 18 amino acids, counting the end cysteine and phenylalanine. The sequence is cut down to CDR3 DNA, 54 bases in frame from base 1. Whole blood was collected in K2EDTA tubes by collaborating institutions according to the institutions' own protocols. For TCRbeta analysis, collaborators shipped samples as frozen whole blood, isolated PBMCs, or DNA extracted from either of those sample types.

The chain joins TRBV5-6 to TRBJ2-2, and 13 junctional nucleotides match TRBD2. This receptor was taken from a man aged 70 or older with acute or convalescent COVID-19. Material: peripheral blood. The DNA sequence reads TGTGCCAGCAGCTTCTATTCGGGACTAGCGGGAAGAATCGGGGAGCTGTTTTTT. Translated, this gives CASSFYSGLAGRIGELFF. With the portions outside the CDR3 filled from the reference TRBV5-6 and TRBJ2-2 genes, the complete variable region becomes DAGVTQSPTHLIKTRGQQVTLRCSPKSGHDTVSWYQQALGQGPQFIFQYYEEEERQRGNFPDRFSGHQFPNYSSELNVNALLLGDSALYLCASSFYSGLAGRIGELFFGEGSRLTVL.